This T cell receptor (beta chain) came from a study of tissue T cells after allogeneic stem cell transplantation. Overall study context: Pathologist review favored tissue samples showing histologically apparent lymphocytes. Study outcomes and limitations: The patient cohort was small and clinically heterogeneous, with limited sampling depth. Alloreactivity or antigen specificity of tissue TCRs was not determined; some clones might be host cells.

Sequencing of TCRbeta CDR3 at survey depth gave sequences and template counts. Profiled with immunoSEQ multiplex PCR; TCRdb holds only in-frame clones, not every one. The sample shows around 5,000 clones, roughly three quarters of them seen only once. The CDR3 spans 14 residues. CDR1 and CDR2 from the germline V gene are LNHDA and SQIVND (reference sequence). Trimming at V came to 1 base and at J to 4 bases, leaving 1 base not matched to a gene. On this clone itself: Antigen unknown.

This specimen was tissue from the colon, taken at autopsy. This receptor was obtained from a female donor of 60 years or more with lung cancer. The chain has TRBV19 and TRBJ1-5; 7 bases map to TRBD1. CDR3: CASSIGQGNQPQHF. The CDR3 DNA reads TGTGCCAGTAGTATAGGACAGGGAAATCAGCCCCAGCATTTT.